This record concerns one T cell receptor (beta chain) sequence. No antigen is known for it. This sample stems from a study of T-cell memory formation after mild COVID-19. Whole-study context: TCR clusters largely stayed donor specific. Whole-study findings and limits: Balance between CD4 and CD8 was seen in clones contracting day 15 to 85, and a CD4+ lean was seen in later expanders.

5'RACE with constant-segment primers built TCRalpha and TCRbeta cDNA libraries with UMIs. TCRdb fed the 5' RACE reads into MiXCR, producing one record per CDR3 protein. The sample records 40,000 to 55,000 distinct CDR3 sequences, 6% to 8% being singletons. CDR1 is SEHNR and CDR2 is FQNEAQ in the germline V gene (reference sequence). V was cut by 1 base and J by 4 bases, with 10 bases left in between. There are 14 residues in the CDR3. The source of this sequence is a man younger than 35 who had mild COVID-19 (a few samples of this study predate the infection). Cell type and time point are not known. The sequenced sample consisted of PBMCs or a T cell subset sorted from them (not recorded which). The genes are TRBV7-9 and TRBJ1-1; no clear D gene. CDR3 bases: TGTGCCAGCAGCTTAGAGATATCTACCACTGAAGCTTTCTTT. Amino acids: CASSLEISTTEAFF.